These 14 T cell receptor beta chains were all obtained from the same sample, sequenced in a study of blood T cell repertoires in COVID-19. This table comes from immunoSEQ multiplex PCR, and its TCRdb copy is limited to in-frame clones, with some not included. The data contain about 190,000 clones, roughly four fifths of them singletons. Input material: peripheral blood. The receptors derive from a woman aged 50 to 65 with acute or convalescent COVID-19.

The table lists this clone with a few counts. This chain connects TRBV6-5 to TRBJ2-7; D is ambiguous. Trimming removed 0 bases from V and 0 bases from J, with 12 bases in between. The CDR3 consists of 16 residues. Per the germline V gene, CDR1 is MNHEY and CDR2 is SVGAGI. The CDR3 region is CASSYSTRPSSYEQYF. The DNA of the CDR3 is TGTGCCAGCAGTTACTCCACCAGGCCGAGCTCCTACGAGCAGTACTTC.

This clone came up once. This sequence joins TRBV28 and TRBJ1-4, with D maybe TRBD1 (5 bases). Between the trimmed V and J ends, which lost 6 bases and 7 bases, there was a span of 12 bases. The germline V gene encodes CDR1 MDHEN and CDR2 SYDVKM. This CDR3 comprises 13 residues. CDR3 nucleotide sequence: TGTGCCAGCAGGGCAAGCGACAGTGAAAAACTGTTTTTT. Amino acid sequence: CASRASDSEKLFF.

The gene calls are TRBV30 and TRBJ1-5; 7 bases are a match to TRBD1. There are 14 residues in the CDR3. V lost 3 bases and J lost 2; bases outside the gene matches: 4. Germline values: CDR1 GTSNPN, CDR2 SVGIG (reference sequence). Here the CDR3 reads CAWSSGQGNQPQHF. CDR3 in DNA: TGTGCCTGGAGCTCTGGACAGGGCAATCAGCCCCAGCATTTT. The full variable domain, its missing parts supplied by reference TRBV30 and TRBJ1-5, is SQTIHQWPATLVQPVGSPLSLECTVEGTSNPNLYWYRQAAGRGLQLLFYSVGIGQISSEVPQNLSASRPQDRQFILSSKKLLLSDSGFYLCAWSSGQGNQPQHFGDGTRLSIL.

The chain recombines TRBV2 with TRBJ2-3, with TRBD1 matching 7 bases. This CDR3 comprises 14 residues. V was clipped by 6 bases and J by 0 bases; unmatched bases: 3. Germline assignment: CDR1 SNHLY and CDR2 FYNNEI. This CDR3 reads CASRDRTSTDTQYF. The CDR3 DNA reads as TGTGCCAGCAGGGACAGGACTAGCACAGATACGCAGTATTTT.

The J gene is TRBJ2-3, the V gene TRBV5-1, with no clear D. The CDR3 has 13 amino acids. V was pared by 0 bases and J by 2 bases, with 4 bases between. Germline values: CDR1 SGHRS, CDR2 YFSETQ. CDR3 sequence (DNA): TGCGCCAGCAGCTTGGACAACACAGATACGCAGTATTTT. This gives the protein CASSLDNTDTQYF.

The rearrangement joins TRBV24-1 to TRBJ1-2; tentative D call: TRBD1 (5 bases). The CDR3 is made up of 13 amino acids. V lost 3 bases, J lost 8 bases, and 12 bases lay in between. Looked up from germline, CDR1 is KGHDR and CDR2 is SFDVKD. Here the CDR3 reads CATSDPGIRGYTF. The CDR3 DNA follows: TGTGCCACCAGTGATCCAGGGATCCGAGGCTACACCTTC.

This clone was detected only once. The chain couples TRBV30 to TRBJ2-2; tentatively, D is TRBD1 or TRBD2 (6 bases each). CDR1 is GTSNPN and CDR2 is SVGIG in the germline V gene (reference sequence). The CDR3 has 13 residues. Trimming took off 5 bases at V and 4 bases at J, with 11 bases between the two ends. This CDR3 reads CAWGGPGTGELFF. The CDR3 nucleotides read TGTGCCTGGGGGGGGCCAGGCACCGGGGAGCTGTTTTTT.

The chain employs TRBV5-1 and TRBJ2-1; TRBD2 is a possible D gene (6 bases). The CDR3 covers 17 residues. Trimming took 0 bases from V and 0 from J, leaving 13 bases between them. The germline CDR1 and CDR2 sequences are SGHRS and YFSETQ. The CDR3 nucleotides read TGCGCCAGCAGCTTGGTCGTAGCGGCGACCTCCTACAATGAGCAGTTCTTC. Amino acid sequence: CASSLVVAATSYNEQFF.

The chain recombines TRBV28 with TRBJ1-2; D is unclear. The CDR3 runs to 15 residues. Germline V gene data show CDR1 as MDHEN and CDR2 as SYDVKM. Trimming took 4 bases from V and 14 from J, leaving 26 bases between them. As DNA, the CDR3 is TGTGCCAGCAGTTCCACCGACGCGCACTATTCGAGATCAACCTTC. It specifies CASSSTDAHYSRSTF.

The V and J genes are TRBV19 and TRBJ1-5, with TRBD1 identical over 7 bases. The CDR3 has 17 amino acids. CDR1 and CDR2 from the germline V gene are LNHDA and SQIVND (reference sequence). With V trimmed by 4 bases and J by 2 bases, 11 bases remained unmatched. The chain's CDR3 is CASSTNRGSFGNQPQHF. The CDR3 DNA is TGTGCCAGTAGTACTAACAGGGGCAGCTTCGGCAATCAGCCCCAGCATTTT.

The V gene is TRBV7-9, the J gene TRBJ1-3; 7 positions agree with TRBD1. The J segment lost 0 bases and the V segment lost 2 bases, leaving 10 bases of the junction unmatched. Germline V gene sequence: CDR1 SEHNR, CDR2 FQNEAQ (reference sequence). The CDR3 contains 18 residues. The CDR3 DNA follows: TGTGCCAGCAGCTTACGGGGGACAGACTCGAACTCTGGAAACACCATATATTTT. This translates into CASSLRGTDSNSGNTIYF.

V and J are TRBV6-2 or TRBV6-3 and TRBJ2-2; 12 positions agree with TRBD2. Germline trimming cut 2 bases from V and 1 base from J; bases unmatched to any gene: 8. The CDR3 extends over 19 amino acids. The germline V gene encodes CDR1 MNHEY and CDR2 SVGEGT. The CDR3 is CASSYIGTSGPWNTGELFF. CDR3 nucleotide sequence: TGTGCCAGCAGTTACATCGGGACTAGCGGGCCATGGAACACCGGGGAGCTGTTTTTT.

This clone appeared a single time. V and J are TRBV27 and TRBJ1-1; 9 bases match TRBD1. V gave up 2 bases and J gave up 5 bases; unmatched junction bases: 9. The CDR3 runs 16 residues. Per the germline V gene, CDR1 is MNHEY and CDR2 is SMNVEV (reference sequence). CDR3 sequence (DNA): TGTGCCAGCAGTTTAGGGGGGGGACAGGGTCTAACTGAAGCTTTCTTT. It is translated as CASSLGGGQGLTEAFF.

The rearrangement links TRBV6-5 to TRBJ2-2, with D possibly TRBD1 on 6 matching bases. V gave up 6 bases and J gave up 4 bases, with 12 bases separating them. This CDR3 spans 14 amino acids. Looked up from germline, CDR1 is MNHEY and CDR2 is SVGAGI. The CDR3 nucleotides are TGTGCCAGCAGCCTTCAGGGGAGCACCGGGGAGCTGTTTTTT. This codes for CASSLQGSTGELFF.